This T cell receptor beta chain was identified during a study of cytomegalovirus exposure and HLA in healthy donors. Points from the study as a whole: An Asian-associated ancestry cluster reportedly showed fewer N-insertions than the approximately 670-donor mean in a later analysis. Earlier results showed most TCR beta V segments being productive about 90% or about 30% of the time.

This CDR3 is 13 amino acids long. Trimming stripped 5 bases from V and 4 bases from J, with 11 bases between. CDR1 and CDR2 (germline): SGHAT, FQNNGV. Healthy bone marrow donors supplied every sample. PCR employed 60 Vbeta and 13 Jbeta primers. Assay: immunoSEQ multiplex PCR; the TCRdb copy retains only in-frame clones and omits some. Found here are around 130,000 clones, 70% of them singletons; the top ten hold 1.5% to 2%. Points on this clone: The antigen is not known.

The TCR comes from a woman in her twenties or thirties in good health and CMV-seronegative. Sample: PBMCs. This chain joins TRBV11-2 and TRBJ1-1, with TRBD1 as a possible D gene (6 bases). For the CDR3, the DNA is TGTGCCAGCAGCCGTACAGGGCCCACTGAAGCTTTCTTT. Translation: CASSRTGPTEAFF.